A selection of T cell receptor beta chains follows, all from one sample in a study of blood T cell repertoires in COVID-19. Clones were sequenced by immunoSEQ multiplex PCR, and TCRdb holds only the in-frame ones, with some missing. The sample lists fewer than 250,000 clones; 88% were seen once. The sequenced sample consisted of PBMCs or T cells enriched from blood (not recorded which). The receptors here all came from a woman between 50 and 59 years old with acute COVID-19. Each CDR3 is given with its conserved first and last residue. Each record gives: CDR3 protein, CDR3 DNA, clone size, J gene, D gene, V gene. D genes are given only for firm matches. The listing skips clone size in some rows; elsewhere it reads once, few, many or a size class.

cdr3_aa: CASSAAPSGLGPQHF
cdr3_nt: TGTGCCAGCAGCGCCGCTCCATCAGGTTTAGGGCCCCAGCATTTT
clone_size: .
j_call: TRBJ1-5
d_call: .
v_call: TRBV9

cdr3_aa: CASSPAEVYEQYF
cdr3_nt: TGTGCCAGCTCACCAGCGGAGGTTTACGAGCAGTACTTC
clone_size: .
j_call: TRBJ2-7
d_call: .
v_call: TRBV18

cdr3_aa: CASSQGGSQGAGYRSNQPQHF
cdr3_nt: TGTGCCAGCAGCCAAGGGGGTTCGCAGGGGGCGGGGTATCGGAGCAATCAGCCCCAGCATTTT
clone_size: .
j_call: TRBJ1-5
d_call: TRBD1
v_call: TRBV3-1/TRBV3-2

cdr3_aa: CASSRQGIVDQPQHF
cdr3_nt: TGCGCCAGCAGTCGACAGGGAATCGTAGATCAGCCCCAGCATTTT
clone_size: .
j_call: TRBJ1-5
d_call: TRBD1
v_call: TRBV10-2

cdr3_aa: CASSYLRSSGQRDEQYF
cdr3_nt: TGTGCCAGCAGTTACCTTCGGTCGAGCGGCCAAAGGGACGAGCAGTACTTC
clone_size: .
j_call: TRBJ2-7
d_call: .
v_call: TRBV6-2/TRBV6-3

cdr3_aa: CSASFYSREREGPYF
cdr3_nt: TGCAGTGCTAGTTTTTATTCCCGGGAGCGGGAGGGTCCGTACTTC
clone_size: once
j_call: TRBJ2-5
d_call: TRBD2
v_call: TRBV20-1

cdr3_aa: CASSHTSGSRTGELFF
cdr3_nt: TGCGCCAGCAGCCACACTAGCGGGAGTCGGACCGGGGAGCTGTTTTTT
clone_size: few
j_call: TRBJ2-2
d_call: TRBD2
v_call: TRBV4-1

cdr3_aa: CARSLVGRQGENSPLHF
cdr3_nt: TGTGCCAGAAGCTTGGTAGGGAGGCAGGGGGAGAATTCACCCCTCCACTTT
clone_size: few
j_call: TRBJ1-6
d_call: TRBD1
v_call: TRBV5-3

cdr3_aa: CASSSGSTDTQYF
cdr3_nt: TGTGCCAGCAGCTCCGGGTCCACAGATACGCAGTATTTT
clone_size: .
j_call: TRBJ2-3
d_call: .
v_call: TRBV12-3/TRBV12-4

cdr3_aa: CASSHIQGSEQYF
cdr3_nt: TGTGCCAGCAGCCACATACAGGGAAGCGAGCAGTACTTC
clone_size: once
j_call: TRBJ2-7
d_call: .
v_call: TRBV11-3

cdr3_aa: CASSPRQGDNSPLHF
cdr3_nt: TGTGCCAGCTCACCTCGACAGGGGGATAATTCACCCCTCCACTTT
clone_size: .
j_call: TRBJ1-6
d_call: TRBD1
v_call: TRBV18

cdr3_aa: CASSRGTDLFTLHF
cdr3_nt: TGTGCCAGCTCACGCGGGACAGACTTGTTTACCCTCCACTTT
clone_size: .
j_call: TRBJ1-6
d_call: TRBD1
v_call: TRBV18

cdr3_aa: CASSYQGRAFF
cdr3_nt: TGTGCCAGCAGTTACCAGGGGCGAGCTTTCTTT
clone_size: .
j_call: TRBJ1-1
d_call: .
v_call: TRBV6-2/TRBV6-3

cdr3_aa: CAINPGVKNIQYF
cdr3_nt: TGTGCCATCAACCCCGGGGTCAAAAACATTCAGTACTTC
clone_size: .
j_call: TRBJ2-4
d_call: .
v_call: TRBV6-5

cdr3_aa: CASSPAGTGTPRELFF
cdr3_nt: TGTGCCAGCAGCCCTGCCGGGACAGGGACTCCGAGGGAGCTGTTTTTT
clone_size: once
j_call: TRBJ2-2
d_call: TRBD1
v_call: TRBV16

cdr3_aa: CSASQSPDKPLANYGYTF
cdr3_nt: TGCAGTGCTAGTCAAAGCCCAGACAAGCCCTTAGCTAACTATGGCTACACCTTC
clone_size: .
j_call: TRBJ1-2
d_call: .
v_call: TRBV20-1

cdr3_aa: CASSFVTGANQPQHF
cdr3_nt: TGTGCCAGCAGTTTCGTAACAGGGGCGAATCAGCCCCAGCATTTT
clone_size: .
j_call: TRBJ1-5
d_call: TRBD1
v_call: TRBV6-1

cdr3_aa: CASSSTVSPLHF
cdr3_nt: TGTGCCAGCAGTTCGACAGTTTCCCCCCTCCACTTT
clone_size: few
j_call: TRBJ1-6
d_call: .
v_call: TRBV28

cdr3_aa: CASTTLRGTGNQPQHF
cdr3_nt: TGTGCCAGTACCACCCTCCGGGGTACGGGCAATCAGCCCCAGCATTTT
clone_size: .
j_call: TRBJ1-5
d_call: .
v_call: TRBV19

cdr3_aa: CSVDRWLSAFF
cdr3_nt: TGCAGCGTTGACCGGTGGTTGTCAGCTTTCTTT
clone_size: few
j_call: TRBJ1-1
d_call: .
v_call: TRBV29-1

cdr3_aa: CASSPSHGENEKLFF
cdr3_nt: TGTGCCAGCAGCCCCAGCCATGGGGAGAATGAAAAACTGTTTTTT
clone_size: once
j_call: TRBJ1-4
d_call: .
v_call: TRBV9

cdr3_aa: CASSLSPGQGRYGYTF
cdr3_nt: TGTGCCAGCAGCTTAAGCCCGGGACAGGGACGCTATGGCTACACCTTC
clone_size: .
j_call: TRBJ1-2
d_call: TRBD1
v_call: TRBV27

cdr3_aa: CASSLDLVGTQYF
cdr3_nt: TGTGCCAGCAGCTTAGATCTAGTGGGTACGCAGTATTTT
clone_size: .
j_call: TRBJ2-3
d_call: .
v_call: TRBV11-2

cdr3_aa: CAISGTGGNQPQHF
cdr3_nt: TGTGCCATCAGTGGAACAGGGGGCAATCAGCCCCAGCATTTT
clone_size: .
j_call: TRBJ1-5
d_call: TRBD1
v_call: TRBV10-3

cdr3_aa: CASSLGVAGAQETQYF
cdr3_nt: TGTGCCAGCAGTTTAGGGGTAGCGGGAGCCCAAGAGACCCAGTACTTC
clone_size: .
j_call: TRBJ2-5
d_call: TRBD2
v_call: TRBV28

cdr3_aa: CATSDATGGLNQPQHF
cdr3_nt: TGTGCCACCAGTGATGCGACAGGCGGGTTGAATCAGCCCCAGCATTTT
clone_size: .
j_call: TRBJ1-5
d_call: .
v_call: TRBV24-1

cdr3_aa: CSVGGQGAWTTNEKLFF
cdr3_nt: TGCAGCGTCGGGGGACAGGGGGCCTGGACGACTAATGAAAAACTGTTTTTT
clone_size: .
j_call: TRBJ1-4
d_call: TRBD1
v_call: TRBV29-1

cdr3_aa: CASRRDILSNQPQHF
cdr3_nt: TGCGCCAGCAGGAGGGACATTCTTAGCAATCAGCCCCAGCATTTT
clone_size: .
j_call: TRBJ1-5
d_call: .
v_call: TRBV5-1

cdr3_aa: CASSPPTGEVQYF
cdr3_nt: TGTGCCAGCTCACCCCCGACAGGGGAAGTGCAGTACTTC
clone_size: .
j_call: TRBJ2-5
d_call: TRBD1
v_call: TRBV18

cdr3_aa: CASSSRAGVSYEQYF
cdr3_nt: TGTGCCAGCAGCTCGCGAGCGGGAGTCTCCTACGAGCAGTACTTC
clone_size: .
j_call: TRBJ2-7
d_call: TRBD2
v_call: TRBV7-2

cdr3_aa: CASSISGIGNEQFF
cdr3_nt: TGCGCCAGCAGCATTAGCGGGATTGGCAATGAGCAGTTCTTC
clone_size: .
j_call: TRBJ2-1
d_call: TRBD2
v_call: TRBV5-1

cdr3_aa: CASSPPSGSETQYF
cdr3_nt: TGTGCCAGCTCACCCCCTAGCGGGAGTGAGACCCAGTACTTC
clone_size: .
j_call: TRBJ2-5
d_call: TRBD2
v_call: TRBV18

cdr3_aa: CASSITGASYNEQFF
cdr3_nt: TGTGCCAGCTCCATTACAGGGGCCTCCTACAATGAGCAGTTCTTC
clone_size: few
j_call: TRBJ2-1
d_call: TRBD1
v_call: TRBV27

cdr3_aa: CASGSGSNSYEQYF
cdr3_nt: TGTGCCAGTGGTAGCGGGAGTAACTCCTACGAGCAGTACTTC
clone_size: .
j_call: TRBJ2-7
d_call: TRBD2
v_call: TRBV19

cdr3_aa: CASSLVGVDTGELFF
cdr3_nt: TGTGCCAGCAGCTTAGTAGGAGTTGACACCGGGGAGCTGTTTTTT
clone_size: .
j_call: TRBJ2-2
d_call: .
v_call: TRBV7-2

cdr3_aa: CASSSGVANEKLFF
cdr3_nt: TGTGCCAGCAGCTCAGGGGTTGCTAATGAAAAACTGTTTTTT
clone_size: once
j_call: TRBJ1-4
d_call: .
v_call: TRBV11-2

cdr3_aa: CASSRGRGGSNQPQHF
cdr3_nt: TGCGCCAGCAGTAGGGGGCGAGGGGGTAGCAATCAGCCCCAGCATTTT
clone_size: .
j_call: TRBJ1-5
d_call: TRBD1
v_call: TRBV23-1

cdr3_aa: CASSGRDSAYEQYF
cdr3_nt: TGTGCCAGCAGCGGGAGGGACAGCGCCTACGAGCAGTACTTC
clone_size: .
j_call: TRBJ2-7
d_call: .
v_call: TRBV9

cdr3_aa: CASGRLATTGELFF
cdr3_nt: TGCGCCAGCGGTCGACTAGCTACTACCGGGGAGCTGTTTTTT
clone_size: .
j_call: TRBJ2-2
d_call: TRBD2
v_call: TRBV5-1

cdr3_aa: CVRIGRVEVPFQETQYF
cdr3_nt: TGTGTCAGAATCGGGAGGGTGGAGGTGCCCTTTCAAGAGACCCAGTACTTC
clone_size: .
j_call: TRBJ2-5
d_call: .
v_call: TRBV7-5

cdr3_aa: CASSLASGVTDTQYF
cdr3_nt: TGTGCCAGCAGCTTAGCTAGCGGGGTGACAGATACGCAGTATTTT
clone_size: .
j_call: TRBJ2-3
d_call: TRBD2
v_call: TRBV7-3

cdr3_aa: CASSVDGTGTGELFF
cdr3_nt: TGTGCCAGCAGCGTAGATGGGACAGGAACCGGGGAGCTGTTTTTT
clone_size: .
j_call: TRBJ2-2
d_call: TRBD1
v_call: TRBV9

cdr3_aa: CASSLFPGTANEKLFF
cdr3_nt: TGTGCCAGCAGCCTCTTCCCCGGGACAGCTAATGAAAAACTGTTTTTT
clone_size: .
j_call: TRBJ1-4
d_call: TRBD1
v_call: TRBV7-2

cdr3_aa: CASSLGGGLAGEQYF
cdr3_nt: TGTGCCAGCAGTTTGGGGGGAGGACTAGCCGGGGAGCAGTACTTC
clone_size: .
j_call: TRBJ2-7
d_call: TRBD2
v_call: TRBV28

cdr3_aa: CASSQAGTLNEQYF
cdr3_nt: TGTGCCAGCAGCCAAGCGGGAACCCTAAACGAGCAGTACTTC
clone_size: .
j_call: TRBJ2-7
d_call: .
v_call: TRBV3-1/TRBV3-2

cdr3_aa: CAWGSGRLNEQFF
cdr3_nt: TGTGCCTGGGGGAGCGGGAGACTAAATGAGCAGTTCTTC
clone_size: .
j_call: TRBJ2-1
d_call: TRBD2
v_call: TRBV30

cdr3_aa: CASKTGGNTEAFF
cdr3_nt: TGTGCCAGCAAAACAGGGGGGAACACTGAAGCTTTCTTT
clone_size: .
j_call: TRBJ1-1
d_call: TRBD1
v_call: TRBV28

cdr3_aa: CASSLAFGQIKYF
cdr3_nt: TGTGCCAGCAGCTTAGCTTTTGGCCAGATAAAGTACTTC
clone_size: .
j_call: TRBJ2-7
d_call: .
v_call: TRBV11-2

cdr3_aa: CASSAPPTSSYNEQFF
cdr3_nt: TGTGCCAGCAGTGCCCCGCCGACTAGCTCCTACAATGAGCAGTTCTTC
clone_size: once
j_call: TRBJ2-1
d_call: .
v_call: TRBV25-1

cdr3_aa: CASSPEQGSAYEQYF
cdr3_nt: TGTGCCAGCAGCCCGGAACAGGGATCGGCCTACGAGCAGTACTTC
clone_size: .
j_call: TRBJ2-7
d_call: .
v_call: TRBV7-3

cdr3_aa: CASTFRGHHPGHNSPLHF
cdr3_nt: TGTGCCAGCACCTTTAGGGGGCACCACCCAGGGCATAATTCACCCCTCCACTTT
clone_size: .
j_call: TRBJ1-6
d_call: TRBD1
v_call: TRBV7-3

cdr3_aa: CATSAGDSITIKDTGELFF
cdr3_nt: TGTGCCACCAGCGCCGGGGACAGCATAACCATTAAGGACACCGGGGAGCTGTTTTTT
clone_size: .
j_call: TRBJ2-2
d_call: TRBD1
v_call: TRBV15

cdr3_aa: CAWSVKAGSIQYF
cdr3_nt: TGTGCCTGGAGTGTAAAAGCAGGCAGCATTCAGTACTTC
clone_size: .
j_call: TRBJ2-4
d_call: .
v_call: TRBV30

cdr3_aa: CASSERTSGRVSEQYF
cdr3_nt: TGTGCCAGCAGTGAAAGGACTAGCGGTCGTGTAAGCGAGCAGTACTTC
clone_size: .
j_call: TRBJ2-7
d_call: TRBD2
v_call: TRBV6-1

cdr3_aa: CASSPLSVASSGNTIYF
cdr3_nt: TGTGCCAGCAGTCCCCTTTCGGTAGCGTCCTCTGGAAACACCATATATTTT
clone_size: .
j_call: TRBJ1-3
d_call: .
v_call: TRBV6-6

cdr3_aa: CASRLFSGTGSDSPLHF
cdr3_nt: TGTGCCAGCAGATTATTTTCCGGGACAGGATCGGATTCACCCCTCCACTTT
clone_size: .
j_call: TRBJ1-6
d_call: TRBD1
v_call: TRBV7-6

cdr3_aa: CASSPVEGGETQYF
cdr3_nt: TGTGCCAGCTCACCGGTGGAGGGCGGCGAGACCCAGTACTTC
clone_size: .
j_call: TRBJ2-5
d_call: .
v_call: TRBV18